The 16 T cell receptor beta chains in this list originate from one sample, sequenced in a study of T-cell reconstitution after alpha-beta-depleted transplantation in children. Unique molecular identifiers were incorporated when the TCRbeta library was constructed. TCRdb called the PCR reads again in MiXCR, with one record for every CDR3 protein. Of a few hundred thousand distinct CDR3 sequences detected, 15% to 20% appear once; the ten largest clones hold approximately 3%. Sequenced material: PBMCs from the stem cell graft donor, taken from the stem cell graft. The source of these receptors is a human donor who donated a stem cell graft to a child with acute lymphoblastic leukemia.

This chain joins TRBV5-1 and TRBJ2-1; possible D gene TRBD2, 6 bases. The germline V gene encodes CDR1 SGHRS and CDR2 YFSETQ. This CDR3 comprises 14 residues. Trimming cost V 7 bases and J 8 bases, with 19 bases left between them. CDR3 sequence reads: CASSGTPEGHEQFF. In nucleotides, the CDR3 is TGCGCCAGCTCGGGGACTCCGGAGGGTCATGAGCAGTTCTTC.

In its sample, this clonotype was seen a few times. The chain uses TRBV7-2 and TRBJ2-3; D not certain. There are 11 residues in the CDR3. Germline V gives CDR1 SGHTA, CDR2 FQGNSA. The V end lost 1 base, the J end lost 10 bases, and 6 bases lay between the germline ends. CDR3 DNA sequence: TGTGCCAGCAGCTTAGACCTAGCGCAGTATTTT. It codes for CASSLDLAQYF.

The chain links TRBV4-1 to TRBJ1-5; D remains ambiguous. V lost 1 base, J lost 3 bases, and 10 bases lay in between. This CDR3 is 15 amino acids long. Germline loops: CDR1 MGHRA, CDR2 YSYEKL. CDR3 protein: CASSQAWTLNQPQHF. CDR3 bases: TGCGCCAGCAGCCAAGCTTGGACGCTCAATCAGCCCCAGCATTTT.

J is TRBJ2-7 and V is TRBV12-3 or TRBV12-4, with TRBD2 matching 11 bases. The CDR3 is 16 amino acids. The junction had 9 bases not matched to a gene; V was cut back by 5 bases and J by 3 bases. The DNA for the CDR3 is TGTGCCAGCAGTGAGGGGACTAGCGGCCTAGTCTACGAGCAGTACTTC. Translation: CASSEGTSGLVYEQYF.

The chain couples TRBV4-1 to TRBJ2-1, with TRBD2 identical over 9 bases. Germline V CDR1 and CDR2: MGHRA, YSYEKL. This CDR3 is 11 amino acids long. With 5 bases clipped from V and 14 bases from J, the junction kept 4 bases outside the gene matches. CDR3: CASSAGGPKFF. CDR3 DNA: TGCGCCAGCAGCGCGGGAGGGCCGAAGTTCTTC.

The chain uses TRBV10-3 and TRBJ2-7; 14 bases are a match to TRBD2. V lost 4 bases, J lost 5 bases, and 13 bases stayed unmatched. CDR3 length: 18 residues. Germline CDR1 ENHRY, CDR2 SYGVKD. The CDR3 protein is CAISGVPGTSGRGDEQYF. CDR3 nucleotide sequence: TGTGCCATCAGTGGCGTCCCCGGGACTAGCGGGAGAGGAGACGAGCAGTACTTC.

This chain links TRBV9 with TRBJ2-2, with D unclear. From germline, CDR1 is SGDLS and CDR2 YYNGEE. V was trimmed by 4 bases and J by 4 bases, leaving 11 bases between them. This CDR3 has 14 amino acids. The CDR3 coding sequence is TGTGCCAGCAGCCCCTTCGAGGTCACCGGGGAGCTGTTTTTT. As protein: CASSPFEVTGELFF.

This clonotype was found a few times. V gene TRBV12-5 combines with J gene TRBJ2-5, with a weak D call TRBD2 (6 bases). The CDR3 loop spans 13 amino acids. From germline, CDR1 is LGHNT and CDR2 FRNRAP. V was pared by 6 bases and J by 2 bases, with 10 bases between. CDR3: CASGRDFQETQYF. DNA of the CDR3: TGTGCTAGTGGCCGGGACTTTCAAGAGACCCAGTACTTC.

This clonotype was detected only a few times. The chain couples TRBV20-1 to TRBJ2-5; D might be TRBD2 (5 bases). This CDR3 has 13 amino acids. Germline-derived CDR1 and CDR2 are DFQATT and SNEGSKA (reference sequence). V was trimmed by 6 bases and J by 2 bases, leaving 13 bases between them. CDR3 sequence (DNA): TGCAGTGCCAGACGAGGGCGTCAAGAGACCCAGTACTTC. Translating gives CSARRGRQETQYF.

This clonotype was observed a few times. The chain carries TRBV5-1 and TRBJ2-7; 12 bases line up with TRBD1. The CDR3 contains 16 residues. The V segment lost 4 bases and the J segment 6 bases; nucleotides outside the gene matches: 11. The germline gives CDR1 SGHRS, CDR2 YFSETQ. The CDR3 sequence: CASSRLGQGASIEQYF. CDR3 coding DNA: TGCGCCAGCAGCCGGTTGGGACAGGGGGCCTCTATCGAGCAGTACTTC.

The CDR3 DNA sequence: TGTGCCAGCAGCTGGTCCTCAAGCACTGAAGCTTTCTTT. Its protein product is CASSWSSSTEAFF. The chain recombines TRBV5-5 with TRBJ1-1; D unclear. V lost 3 bases, J lost 4 bases, and 10 bases lay in between. Germline V CDR1 and CDR2: SGHKS, YYEKEE (reference sequence). This CDR3 has 13 amino acids.

This clonotype was seen only a few times. The rearrangement uses TRBV6-5 and TRBJ1-1; no clear D gene. The CDR3 loop spans 13 amino acids. Per germline, CDR1 MNHEY and CDR2 SVGAGI. V was pared by 0 bases and J by 7 bases, with 9 bases between. The CDR3, as DNA: TGTGCCAGCAGTTACTCGGTGGCCGTTGAAGCTTTCTTT. Residues: CASSYSVAVEAFF.

V is TRBV7-9 and J is TRBJ2-1; D may be TRBD2 (5 bases). The V gene's germline CDR1 is SEHNR and CDR2 FQNEAQ (reference sequence). This CDR3 is built from 15 residues. The ends were cut back, 3 bases at V and 3 bases at J, with 12 bases in the middle. CDR3 protein: CASSLMGSHYNEQFF. CDR3 DNA sequence: TGTGCCAGCAGCTTGATGGGGAGTCACTACAATGAGCAGTTCTTC.

This clonotype has more than one count but fewer than ten. The chain recombines TRBV20-1 with TRBJ1-2; D perhaps matches TRBD1 (6 bases). There are 13 residues in the CDR3. Germline V gives CDR1 DFQATT, CDR2 SNEGSKA (reference sequence). Trimming shortened V by 6 bases and J by 1 base, and 12 bases separated the two germline ends. The CDR3 is CSAQDSYNYGYTF. CDR3 nucleotide sequence: TGCAGTGCCCAGGACAGTTATAACTATGGCTACACCTTC.

With regard to this clonotype: One junction end does not reproduce the germline sequence, and a read error may be involved. The chain combines TRBV12-3 or TRBV12-4 with TRBJ1-1; weak D call: TRBD1 (6 bases). This CDR3 is 15 amino acids long. In nucleotides, the CDR3 is TGTACCAGCAGTCCCCGTACAGGGAAGGACGCTGAAGCTTTCTTT. Translating it yields CTSSPRTGKDAEAFF.

This clonotype has a handful of counts. The V and J genes are TRBV10-3 and TRBJ2-1; 7 bases line up with TRBD2. The V gene's germline CDR1 is ENHRY and CDR2 SYGVKD. The CDR3 is 13 amino acids. J lost 10 bases, V lost 6 bases, and 9 bases had no gene match. As DNA, the CDR3 is TGTGCCATCAGGCGGGAGAACAAACAAGAGCAGTTCTTC. This codes for CAIRRENKQEQFF.